The present T cell receptor beta chain was sequenced within a study of siplizumab effects on memory and regulatory T cells. Data came from immunoSEQ multiplex PCR; TCRdb stores just in-frame clones and leaves some out. The sample holds roughly 26,000 clones, about 79% seen once. Trimming pared 8 bases from V and 3 bases from J, leaving 11 bases between. Germline lookup yields CDR1 LNHDA and CDR2 SQIVND (reference sequence). This CDR3 has 13 residues. The chain uses TRBV19 and TRBJ2-1; D is tentatively TRBD1 or TRBD2 (5 bases each). This sequence originates from a human donor in good health. Input material: memory CD4+ T cells sorted from blood. The CDR3 reads CASSRDRYNEQFF. CDR3 in DNA: TGTGCCAGTTCTCGGGACCGCTACAATGAGCAGTTCTTC.